Listed below are T cell receptor beta chains from one sample, sequenced in a study of a mutant IDH1 vaccine in newly diagnosed glioma. This table comes from immunoSEQ multiplex PCR, and its TCRdb copy is limited to in-frame clones, with some not included. The data show fewer than 70,000 clones, with roughly 80% seen just once and about 3.7% held by the top ten. No antigen has been identified for these receptors. Sequenced material: PBMCs, taken from a glioma patient whose treatment included an IDH1 peptide vaccine. The receptor set was obtained from a man younger than 45 with glioma. Both conserved end residues are part of each CDR3. Fields, in order: clone size, J gene, V gene, D gene, CDR3 protein, CDR3 DNA. A D gene is named only where the DNA matches it firmly. The listing skips clone size in some rows; elsewhere it reads once, few, many or a size class.

- | TRBJ1-3 | TRBV4-2 | TRBD1 | CASSQGRTGPSGNTIYF | TGTGCCAGCAGCCAAGGGCGGACAGGTCCCTCTGGAAACACCATATATTTT
- | TRBJ1-5 | TRBV27 | TRBD1 | CASSWTGGYQPQHF | TGTGCCAGCAGTTGGACAGGGGGATATCAGCCCCAGCATTTT
- | TRBJ1-6 | TRBV7-2 | - | CASSRDSPLHF | TGTGCCAGCAGTCGGGATTCACCCCTCCACTTT
- | TRBJ2-3 | TRBV6-1 | - | CASSEMRILGSSTDTQYF | TGTGCCAGCAGTGAAATGAGAATCCTTGGTTCGAGCACAGATACGCAGTATTTT
- | TRBJ1-1 | TRBV7-8 | TRBD1 | CASSFRTGGSEAFF | TGTGCCAGCAGCTTTAGGACAGGGGGCTCTGAAGCTTTCTTT
- | TRBJ2-3 | TRBV28 | - | CASSSTKSSTDTQYF | TGTGCCAGCAGTTCGACTAAATCTAGCACAGATACGCAGTATTTT
- | TRBJ1-2 | TRBV10-3 | - | CAISEGENYGYTF | TGTGCCATCAGTGAGGGGGAAAACTATGGCTACACCTTC
- | TRBJ1-6 | TRBV9 | - | CASSVGGLNSPLHF | TGTGCCAGCAGCGTAGGTGGCCTTAATTCACCCCTCCACTTT
- | TRBJ2-5 | TRBV9 | TRBD2 | CASSQAGGPETQYF | TGTGCCAGCAGCCAAGCGGGGGGGCCGGAGACCCAGTACTTC
- | TRBJ2-1 | TRBV6-6 | - | CASSPPRKEQFF | TGTGCCAGCAGTCCCCCCCGGAAGGAGCAGTTCTTC
- | TRBJ1-2 | TRBV29-1 | - | CSVVSQNYGYTF | TGCAGCGTTGTTAGTCAGAACTATGGCTACACCTTC
- | TRBJ2-1 | TRBV7-9 | - | CASSLPHYNEQFF | TGTGCCAGCAGCTTGCCTCATTACAATGAGCAGTTCTTC
- | TRBJ2-7 | TRBV5-4 | TRBD2 | CASSMTSGGPDYEQYF | TGTGCCAGCAGCATGACTAGCGGGGGGCCTGACTACGAGCAGTACTTC
- | TRBJ1-4 | TRBV19 | - | CASSLPGSGGNEKLFF | TGTGCCAGTAGTTTACCGGGGAGCGGAGGTAATGAAAAACTGTTTTTT
- | TRBJ2-3 | TRBV9 | - | CASSPTADTQYF | TGTGCCAGCAGCCCCACTGCAGATACGCAGTATTTT
few | TRBJ2-1 | TRBV7-2 | TRBD2 | CASMPAGGHNEQFF | TGTGCCAGCATGCCAGCGGGGGGGCACAATGAGCAGTTCTTC
few | TRBJ1-6 | TRBV2 | - | CASSDQGGSSPLHF | TGTGCCAGCAGTGATCAGGGAGGGAGTTCACCCCTCCACTTT
- | TRBJ1-5 | TRBV4-2 | - | CASSFLGTNQPQHF | TGTGCCAGCAGCTTTCTGGGGACCAATCAGCCCCAGCATTTT
once | TRBJ1-1 | TRBV10-1 | - | CASSRRQSKKARAGDCEAFF | TGCGCCAGCTCCCGGAGGCAAAGTAAGAAGGCGAGGGCCGGGGACTGCGAAGCTTTCTTT
- | TRBJ2-1 | TRBV30 | TRBD1 | CAWSRLWGQGGNNEQFF | TGTGCCTGGAGTCGCCTGTGGGGACAGGGCGGGAACAATGAGCAGTTCTTC
- | TRBJ2-7 | TRBV29-1 | TRBD1 | CSVGQGAGEQYF | TGCAGCGTTGGACAGGGGGCTGGGGAGCAGTACTTC
- | TRBJ1-5 | TRBV4-1 | TRBD1 | CASGGQGNQPQHF | TGCGCCAGCGGGGGACAGGGCAATCAGCCCCAGCATTTT
few | TRBJ1-1 | TRBV28 | TRBD1 | CASSWGSTQGNAFF | TGTGCCAGCAGTTGGGGGTCGACACAGGGGAACGCTTTCTTT
- | TRBJ2-7 | TRBV7-9 | - | CASSSQLKAWDTHF | TGTGCCAGCAGCTCACAACTTAAAGCATGGGACACCCACTTC
- | TRBJ2-5 | TRBV6-6 | TRBD2 | CASSLAGGSTQYF | TGTGCCAGCAGCTTAGCGGGGGGATCGACCCAGTACTTC
- | TRBJ1-5 | TRBV6-5 | TRBD1 | CASRGDRRGNQPQHF | TGTGCCAGCAGGGGGGACAGGAGGGGCAATCAGCCCCAGCATTTT
- | TRBJ2-1 | TRBV27 | - | CASSSRPTGWDEQFF | TGTGCCAGCAGTTCCCGTCCGACGGGGTGGGATGAGCAGTTCTTC
- | TRBJ2-7 | TRBV23-1 | - | CASSLIPLGFFYEQYF | TGCGCCAGCAGCCTAATACCCCTGGGCTTCTTCTACGAGCAGTACTTC
- | TRBJ2-7 | TRBV9 | - | CASSVLSSYEQYF | TGTGCCAGCAGCGTATTAAGCTCCTACGAGCAGTACTTC
- | TRBJ1-2 | TRBV5-1 | - | CASSPMGALFYGYTF | TGCGCCAGCAGCCCCATGGGGGCCCTTTTCTATGGCTACACCTTC
- | TRBJ2-1 | TRBV13 | TRBD2 | CASSLGLVIGRANEQFF | TGTGCCAGCAGCTTAGGCCTGGTCATCGGGAGGGCCAATGAGCAGTTCTTC
- | TRBJ2-6 | TRBV5-1 | - | CASSLAAGLTGANVLTF | TGCGCCAGCAGCTTGGCCGCGGGTCTCACTGGGGCCAACGTCCTGACTTTC
- | TRBJ2-3 | TRBV5-6 | TRBD2 | CASSLILAGGSTDTQYF | TGTGCCAGCAGCTTGATTCTAGCGGGAGGCAGCACAGATACGCAGTATTTT
- | TRBJ1-4 | TRBV19 | - | CASSNQGAREKLFF | TGTGCCAGTAGTAATCAGGGTGCACGGGAAAAACTGTTTTTT
few | TRBJ1-3 | TRBV7-9 | - | CASSLTASGNTIYF | TGTGCCAGCAGCTTAACAGCCTCTGGAAACACCATATATTTT
- | TRBJ1-2 | TRBV6-1 | - | CASSEGGGYGYTF | TGTGCCAGCAGTGAAGGAGGGGGATATGGCTACACCTTC
- | TRBJ2-5 | TRBV5-4 | TRBD2 | CASSRREAGETQYF | TGTGCCAGCAGCCGACGGGAGGCAGGGGAGACCCAGTACTTC
- | TRBJ1-1 | TRBV7-7 | - | CASSQSVSTEAFF | TGTGCCAGCAGCCAGTCCGTTAGCACTGAAGCTTTCTTT
- | TRBJ2-3 | TRBV19 | TRBD2 | CASTQRGDLSTDTQYF | TGTGCCAGTACTCAGCGGGGGGACCTAAGCACAGATACGCAGTATTTT
- | TRBJ1-1 | TRBV7-9 | TRBD1 | CASSQYRGTEAFF | TGTGCCAGCAGCCAATACAGGGGGACTGAAGCTTTCTTT
- | TRBJ1-5 | TRBV4-2 | - | CASSREQGYLPQHF | TGTGCCAGCAGCCGGGAGCAGGGCTATTTGCCCCAGCATTTT
- | TRBJ2-1 | TRBV29-1 | TRBD2 | CSVEAGGTSKQFF | TGCAGCGTTGAGGCCGGCGGGACTAGCAAGCAGTTCTTC
- | TRBJ2-3 | TRBV5-1 | TRBD1 | CASSEGQGRDTQYF | TGCGCCAGCAGCGAGGGACAGGGAAGGGATACGCAGTATTTT
- | TRBJ2-7 | TRBV6-7 | - | CASKQEIISYEQYF | TGTGCCAGCAAACAGGAGATTATATCCTACGAGCAGTACTTC
- | TRBJ1-6 | TRBV25-1 | - | CASSSLRGDSPLHF | TGTGCCAGCAGTTCATTAAGGGGAGACTCACCCCTCCACTTT
once | TRBJ1-1 | TRBV11-3 | - | CASSLERNTEAFF | TGTGCCAGCAGCTTAGAGAGGAACACTGAAGCTTTCTTT
- | TRBJ1-1 | TRBV10-2 | - | CASSEQGNTEAFF | TGCGCCAGCAGTGAACAGGGGAACACTGAAGCTTTCTTT
- | TRBJ2-1 | TRBV9 | TRBD2 | CASRPATSGISEQFF | TGTGCCAGCAGGCCGGCTACTAGCGGGATCAGCGAGCAGTTCTTC
- | TRBJ1-2 | TRBV11-2 | - | CASSAGINYGYTF | TGTGCCAGCAGCGCGGGAATTAACTATGGCTACACCTTC
few | TRBJ1-3 | TRBV7-9 | - | CASSLVSGTSGNTIYF | TGTGCCAGCAGCTTAGTTTCCGGAACCTCTGGAAACACCATATATTTT
- | TRBJ1-6 | TRBV5-6 | - | CASSLQTNSPLHF | TGTGCCAGCAGCTTGCAGACTAATTCACCCCTCCACTTT
- | TRBJ2-7 | TRBV5-1 | - | CASSLAQGLSYEQYF | TGCGCCAGCAGCTTGGCGCAGGGACTCTCCTACGAGCAGTACTTC
- | TRBJ2-5 | TRBV10-2 | TRBD2 | CASSATSGEVTQYF | TGCGCCAGCAGCGCGACTAGCGGGGAAGTGACCCAGTACTTC
once | TRBJ2-1 | TRBV5-1 | - | CASSLAGSPYEQFF | TGCGCCAGCAGCTTGGCGGGCAGCCCCTATGAGCAGTTCTTC
- | TRBJ1-3 | TRBV11-2 | TRBD1 | CASSGQGAGNTIYF | TGTGCCAGCAGCGGACAGGGGGCTGGAAACACCATATATTTT
- | TRBJ1-4 | TRBV28 | - | CASSLGEKLFF | TGTGCCAGCAGTTTAGGGGAAAAACTGTTTTTT
once | TRBJ1-2 | TRBV18 | - | CASSPGPNHHGYTF | TGTGCCAGCTCACCCGGACCTAATCACCATGGCTACACCTTC